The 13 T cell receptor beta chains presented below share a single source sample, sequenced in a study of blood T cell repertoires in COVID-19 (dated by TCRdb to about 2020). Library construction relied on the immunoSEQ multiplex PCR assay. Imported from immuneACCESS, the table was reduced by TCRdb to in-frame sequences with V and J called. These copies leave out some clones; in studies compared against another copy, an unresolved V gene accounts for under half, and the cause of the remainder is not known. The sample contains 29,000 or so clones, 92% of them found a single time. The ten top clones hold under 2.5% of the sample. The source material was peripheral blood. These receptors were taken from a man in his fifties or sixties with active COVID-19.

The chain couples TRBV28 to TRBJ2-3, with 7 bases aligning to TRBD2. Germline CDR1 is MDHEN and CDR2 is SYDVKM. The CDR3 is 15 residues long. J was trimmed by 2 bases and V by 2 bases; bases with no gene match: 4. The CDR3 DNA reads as TGTGCCAGCAGTTTAGGTGCGGGAGTCACAGATACGCAGTATTTT. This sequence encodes CASSLGAGVTDTQYF. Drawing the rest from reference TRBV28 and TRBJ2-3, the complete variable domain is DVKVTQSSRYLVKRTGEKVFLECVQDMDHENMFWYRQDPGLGLRLIYFSYDVKMKEKGDIPEGYSVSREKKERFSLILESASTNQTSMYLCASSLGAGVTDTQYFGPGTRLTVL.

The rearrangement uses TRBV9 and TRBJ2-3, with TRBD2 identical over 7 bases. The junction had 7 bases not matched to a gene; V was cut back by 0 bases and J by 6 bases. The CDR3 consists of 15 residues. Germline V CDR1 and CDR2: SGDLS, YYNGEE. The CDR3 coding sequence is TGTGCCAGCAGCGTAGCTCCGCGGGGGACCGATACGCAGTATTTT. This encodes CASSVAPRGTDTQYF.

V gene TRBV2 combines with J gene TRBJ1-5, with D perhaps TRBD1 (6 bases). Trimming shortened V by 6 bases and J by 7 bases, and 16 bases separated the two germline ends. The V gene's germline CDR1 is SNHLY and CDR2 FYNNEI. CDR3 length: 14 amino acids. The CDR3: CASSSDSRMQPQHF. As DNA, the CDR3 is TGTGCCAGCAGCTCGGACAGTAGGATGCAGCCCCAGCATTTT.

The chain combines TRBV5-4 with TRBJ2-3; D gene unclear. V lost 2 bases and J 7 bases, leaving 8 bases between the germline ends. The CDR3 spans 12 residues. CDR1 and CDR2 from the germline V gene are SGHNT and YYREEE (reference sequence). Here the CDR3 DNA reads TGTGCCAGCAGCTTATTCGAGAATACGCAGTATTTT. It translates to CASSLFENTQYF.

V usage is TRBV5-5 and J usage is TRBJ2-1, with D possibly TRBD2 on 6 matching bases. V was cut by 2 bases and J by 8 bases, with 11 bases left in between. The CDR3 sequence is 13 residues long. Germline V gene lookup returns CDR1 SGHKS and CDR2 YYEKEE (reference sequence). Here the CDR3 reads CASSFRGFDEQFF. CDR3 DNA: TGTGCCAGCAGCTTTCGGGGGTTCGATGAGCAGTTCTTC.

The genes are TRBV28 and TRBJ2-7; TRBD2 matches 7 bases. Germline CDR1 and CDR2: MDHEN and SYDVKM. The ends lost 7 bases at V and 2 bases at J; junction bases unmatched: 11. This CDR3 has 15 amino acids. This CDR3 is CASTTWLGTTYEQYF. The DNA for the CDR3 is TGTGCCAGCACCACGTGGTTGGGGACTACCTACGAGCAGTACTTC.

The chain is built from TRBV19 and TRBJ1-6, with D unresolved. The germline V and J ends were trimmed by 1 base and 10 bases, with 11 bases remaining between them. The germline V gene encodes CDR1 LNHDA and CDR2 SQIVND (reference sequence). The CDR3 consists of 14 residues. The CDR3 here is CASSIALSGSPLHF. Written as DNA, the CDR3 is TGTGCCAGTAGTATAGCGCTGTCGGGATCACCCCTCCACTTT.

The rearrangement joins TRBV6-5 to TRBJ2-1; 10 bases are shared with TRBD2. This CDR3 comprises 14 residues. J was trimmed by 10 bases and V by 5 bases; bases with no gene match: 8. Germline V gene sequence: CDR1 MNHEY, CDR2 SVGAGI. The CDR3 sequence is CASSSSGGIKEQFF. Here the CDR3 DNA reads TGTGCCAGCAGTAGTAGCGGGGGGATAAAGGAGCAGTTCTTC.

In nucleotides, the CDR3 is TGCGCCAGCAGCCAAGAAGCAGCGACGTCCTACAATGAGCAGTTCTTC. Amino acids: CASSQEAATSYNEQFF. The chain has TRBV4-1 and TRBJ2-1; D unclear. The CDR3 loop spans 16 amino acids. Trimming cost V 0 bases and J 1 base, with 10 bases left between them. From germline, CDR1 is MGHRA and CDR2 YSYEKL.

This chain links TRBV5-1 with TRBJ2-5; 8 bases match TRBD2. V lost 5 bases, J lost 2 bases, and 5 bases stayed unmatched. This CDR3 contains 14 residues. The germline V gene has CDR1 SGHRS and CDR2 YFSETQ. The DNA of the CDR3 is TGCGCCAGCAGAGGGCGGGAGGTACAAGAGACCCAGTACTTC. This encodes CASRGREVQETQYF.

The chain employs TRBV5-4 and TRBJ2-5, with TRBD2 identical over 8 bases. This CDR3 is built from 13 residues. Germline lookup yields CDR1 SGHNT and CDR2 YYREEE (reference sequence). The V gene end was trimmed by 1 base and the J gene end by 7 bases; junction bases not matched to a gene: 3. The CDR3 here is CASSLREGRTQYF. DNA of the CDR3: TGTGCCAGCAGCTTGCGGGAGGGCCGGACCCAGTACTTC.

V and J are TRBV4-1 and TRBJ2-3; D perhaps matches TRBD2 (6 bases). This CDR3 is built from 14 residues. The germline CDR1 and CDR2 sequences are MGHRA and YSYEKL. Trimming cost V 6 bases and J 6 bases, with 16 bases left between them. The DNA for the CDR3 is TGCGCCAGCAGAGCGACTAACCGGGGGGATACGCAGTATTTT. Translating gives CASRATNRGDTQYF.

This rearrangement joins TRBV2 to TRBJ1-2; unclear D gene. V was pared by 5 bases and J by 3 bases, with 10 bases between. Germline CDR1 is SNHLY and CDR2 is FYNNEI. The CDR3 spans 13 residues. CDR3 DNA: TGTGCCAGCAGTCCACAGCTGTACTATGGCTACACCTTC. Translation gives CASSPQLYYGYTF.